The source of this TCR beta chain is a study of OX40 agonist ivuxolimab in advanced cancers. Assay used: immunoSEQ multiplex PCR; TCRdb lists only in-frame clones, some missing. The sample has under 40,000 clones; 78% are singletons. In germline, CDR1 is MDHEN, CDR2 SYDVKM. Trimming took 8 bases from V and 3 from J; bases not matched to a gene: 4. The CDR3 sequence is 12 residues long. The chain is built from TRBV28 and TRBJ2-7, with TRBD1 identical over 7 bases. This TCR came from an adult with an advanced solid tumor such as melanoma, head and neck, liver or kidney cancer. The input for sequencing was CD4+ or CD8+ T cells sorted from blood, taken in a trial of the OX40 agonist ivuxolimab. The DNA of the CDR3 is TGTGCCAGCGTGGGACAGTACTACGAGCAGTACTTC. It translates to CASVGQYYEQYF. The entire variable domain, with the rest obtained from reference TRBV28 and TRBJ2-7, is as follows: DVKVTQSSRYLVKRTGEKVFLECVQDMDHENMFWYRQDPGLGLRLIYFSYDVKMKEKGDIPEGYSVSREKKERFSLILESASTNQTSMYLCASVGQYYEQYFGPGTRLTVT.